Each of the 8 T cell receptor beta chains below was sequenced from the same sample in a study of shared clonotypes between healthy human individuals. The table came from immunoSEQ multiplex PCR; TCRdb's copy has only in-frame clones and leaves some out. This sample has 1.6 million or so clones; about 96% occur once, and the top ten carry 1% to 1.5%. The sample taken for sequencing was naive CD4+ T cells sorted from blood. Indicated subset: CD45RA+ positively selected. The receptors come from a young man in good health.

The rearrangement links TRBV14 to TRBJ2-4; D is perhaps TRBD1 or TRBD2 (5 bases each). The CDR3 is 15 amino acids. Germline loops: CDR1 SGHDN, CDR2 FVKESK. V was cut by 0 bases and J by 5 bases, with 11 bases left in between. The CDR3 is CASSQDGTAQNIQYF. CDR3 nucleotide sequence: TGTGCCAGCAGCCAAGACGGGACGGCACAAAACATTCAGTACTTC.

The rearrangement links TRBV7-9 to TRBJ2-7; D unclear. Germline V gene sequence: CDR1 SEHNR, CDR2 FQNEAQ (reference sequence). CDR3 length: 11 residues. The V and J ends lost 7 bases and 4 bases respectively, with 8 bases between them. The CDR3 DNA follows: TGTGCCAGCATGTCCAGATACGAGCAGTACTTC. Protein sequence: CASMSRYEQYF.

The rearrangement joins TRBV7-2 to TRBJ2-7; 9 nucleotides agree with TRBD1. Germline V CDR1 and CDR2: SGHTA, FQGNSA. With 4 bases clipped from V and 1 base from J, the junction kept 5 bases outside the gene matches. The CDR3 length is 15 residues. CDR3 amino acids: CASSSPGTGSYEQYF. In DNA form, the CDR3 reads TGTGCCAGCAGCTCCCCCGGGACAGGGTCCTACGAGCAGTACTTC.

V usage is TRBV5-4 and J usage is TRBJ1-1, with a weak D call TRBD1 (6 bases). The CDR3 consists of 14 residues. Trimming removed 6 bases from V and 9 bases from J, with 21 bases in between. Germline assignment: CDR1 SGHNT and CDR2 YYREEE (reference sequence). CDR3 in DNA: TGTGCCAGCACCAAAGAGGGGGGGCGAACTAAAGCTTTCTTT. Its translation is CASTKEGGRTKAFF.

This chain's CDR3 is CASRGTESYNEQFF. DNA for the CDR3: TGCGCCAGCAGAGGGACAGAGTCCTACAATGAGCAGTTCTTC. This rearrangement joins TRBV10-2 to TRBJ2-1, with 7 bases that match TRBD1. Trimming removed 6 bases from V and 1 base from J; junction bases left unmatched: 3. Germline V gene data show CDR1 as WSHSY and CDR2 as SAAADI. The CDR3 runs to 14 residues.

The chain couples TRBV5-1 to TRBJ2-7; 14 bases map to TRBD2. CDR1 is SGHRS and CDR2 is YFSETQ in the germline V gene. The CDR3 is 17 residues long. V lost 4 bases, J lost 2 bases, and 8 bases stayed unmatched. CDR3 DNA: TGCGCCAGCAGCCTCGGACTAGCGGGAGGCCTAACCTACGAGCAGTACTTC. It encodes CASSLGLAGGLTYEQYF.

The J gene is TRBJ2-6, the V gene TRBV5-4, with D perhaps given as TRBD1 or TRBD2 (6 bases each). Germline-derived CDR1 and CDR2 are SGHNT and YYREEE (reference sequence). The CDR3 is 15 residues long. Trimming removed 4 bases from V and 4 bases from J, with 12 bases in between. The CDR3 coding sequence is TGTGCCAGCAGCCTCCCGGGGGCCGGGGCCAACGTCCTGACTTTC. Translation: CASSLPGAGANVLTF.

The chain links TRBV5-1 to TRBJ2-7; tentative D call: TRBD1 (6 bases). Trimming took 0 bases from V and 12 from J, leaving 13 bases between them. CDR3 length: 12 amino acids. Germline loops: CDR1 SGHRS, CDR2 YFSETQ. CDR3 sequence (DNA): TGCGCCAGCAGCTTGGCAGGGGAAGACCGGTACTTC. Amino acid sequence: CASSLAGEDRYF.